The rows below give T cell receptor beta chains drawn from one sample of a study of human CD8 memory T cell subsets. TCRdb re-called the 5' RACE reads and shows each CDR3 protein once, DNA omitted. The repertoire shows thousands of distinct CDR3 sequences; the top ten hold 15%. What was sequenced was CD8+ T cells from PBMCs. These receptors originate from a human donor in good health. Both conserved end residues are part of each CDR3. Each record gives: V gene, clone size, J gene, CDR3 protein. Only part of the rows carry a size: once, few, many, or a class if the clone is expanded.

v_gene: TRBV20-1
abundance: .
j_gene: TRBJ1-2
CDR3aa: CSAFPRDRGGKGLGYTF

v_gene: TRBV5-5
abundance: .
j_gene: TRBJ2-5
CDR3aa: CASSLGQNQETQYF

v_gene: TRBV20-1
abundance: .
j_gene: TRBJ1-2
CDR3aa: CSATWDRLPNGYTF

v_gene: TRBV21-1
abundance: .
j_gene: TRBJ2-5
CDR3aa: CASVAETQETQYF

v_gene: TRBV28
abundance: .
j_gene: TRBJ2-1
CDR3aa: CASSRDSSYNEQFF

v_gene: TRBV6-6
abundance: .
j_gene: TRBJ1-2
CDR3aa: CASSYGQGDGYTF

v_gene: TRBV9
abundance: medium-sized
j_gene: TRBJ1-1
CDR3aa: CASSPGGTARNTEAFF

v_gene: TRBV10-3
abundance: .
j_gene: TRBJ1-6
CDR3aa: CAISDTGSGSYNSPLHF

v_gene: TRBV6-2/TRBV6-3
abundance: .
j_gene: TRBJ2-5
CDR3aa: CASSYLAGGAETQYF

v_gene: TRBV7-6
abundance: .
j_gene: TRBJ2-2
CDR3aa: CASSTPPGQGYTGELFF

v_gene: TRBV20-1
abundance: .
j_gene: TRBJ1-6
CDR3aa: CSAREGTTGTYNSPLHF

v_gene: TRBV19
abundance: .
j_gene: TRBJ2-1
CDR3aa: CASSIAAGEWYNEQFF

v_gene: TRBV6-2/TRBV6-3
abundance: .
j_gene: TRBJ2-7
CDR3aa: CASSGDRERGFDEQYF

v_gene: TRBV27
abundance: .
j_gene: TRBJ2-7
CDR3aa: CASSNPGLSYEQYF